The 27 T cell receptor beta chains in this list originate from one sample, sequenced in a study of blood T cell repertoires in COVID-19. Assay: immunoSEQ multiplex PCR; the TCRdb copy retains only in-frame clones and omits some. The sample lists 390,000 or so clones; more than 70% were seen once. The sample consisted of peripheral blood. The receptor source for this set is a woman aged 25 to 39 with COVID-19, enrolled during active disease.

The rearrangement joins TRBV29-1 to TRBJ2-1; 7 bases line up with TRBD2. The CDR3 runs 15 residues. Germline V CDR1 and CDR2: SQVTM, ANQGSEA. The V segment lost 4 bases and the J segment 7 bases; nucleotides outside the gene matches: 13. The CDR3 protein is CSVGPLRGGRNEQFF. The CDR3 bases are TGCAGCGTTGGCCCCCTTAGGGGAGGGAGGAATGAGCAGTTCTTC.

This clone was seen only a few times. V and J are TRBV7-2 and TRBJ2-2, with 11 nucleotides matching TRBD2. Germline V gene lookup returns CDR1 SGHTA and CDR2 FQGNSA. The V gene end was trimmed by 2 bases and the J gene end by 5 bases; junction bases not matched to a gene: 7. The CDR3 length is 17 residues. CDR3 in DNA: TGTGCCAGCAGCTTATCGTCTAGCGGGGGGATAACCGGGGAGCTGTTTTTT. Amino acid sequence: CASSLSSSGGITGELFF.

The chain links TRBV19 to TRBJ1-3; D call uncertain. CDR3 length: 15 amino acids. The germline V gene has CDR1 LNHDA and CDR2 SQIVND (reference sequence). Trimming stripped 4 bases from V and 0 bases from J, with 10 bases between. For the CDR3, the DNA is TGTGCCAGTAGTAGGGAGGGCCGCTCTGGAAACACCATATATTTT. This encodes CASSREGRSGNTIYF.

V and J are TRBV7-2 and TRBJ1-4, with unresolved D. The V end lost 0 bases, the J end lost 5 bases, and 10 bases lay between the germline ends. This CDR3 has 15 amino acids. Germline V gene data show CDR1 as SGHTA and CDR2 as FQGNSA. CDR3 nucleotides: TGTGCCAGCAGCTTAGCTGGGGAGATGAATGAAAAACTGTTTTTT. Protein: CASSLAGEMNEKLFF.

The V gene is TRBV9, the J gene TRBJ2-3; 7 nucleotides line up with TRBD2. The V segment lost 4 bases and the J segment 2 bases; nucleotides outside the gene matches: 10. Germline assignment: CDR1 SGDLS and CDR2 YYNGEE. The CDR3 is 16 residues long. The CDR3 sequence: CASSKGLVRTTDTQYF. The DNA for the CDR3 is TGTGCCAGCAGCAAAGGACTAGTCCGCACCACAGATACGCAGTATTTT.

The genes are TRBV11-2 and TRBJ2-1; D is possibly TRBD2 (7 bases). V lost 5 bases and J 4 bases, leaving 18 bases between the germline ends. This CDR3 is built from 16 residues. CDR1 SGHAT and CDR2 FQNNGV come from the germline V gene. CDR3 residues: CASSPTARGGYNEQFF. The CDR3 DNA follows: TGTGCCAGCAGCCCTACCGCGAGGGGGGGATACAATGAGCAGTTCTTC.

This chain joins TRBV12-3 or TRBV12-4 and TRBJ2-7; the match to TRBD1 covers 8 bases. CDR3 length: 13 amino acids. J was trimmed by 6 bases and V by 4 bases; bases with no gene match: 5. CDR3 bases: TGTGCCAGCAGTTGGACAGGGCTTGGCGAGCAGTACGTC. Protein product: CASSWTGLGEQYV.

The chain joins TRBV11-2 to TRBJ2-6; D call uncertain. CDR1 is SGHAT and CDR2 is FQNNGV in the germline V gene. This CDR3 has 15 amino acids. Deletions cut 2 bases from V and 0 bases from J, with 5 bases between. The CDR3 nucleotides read TGTGCCAGCAGCTTACTGTTCTCTGGGGCCAACGTCCTGACTTTC. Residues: CASSLLFSGANVLTF.

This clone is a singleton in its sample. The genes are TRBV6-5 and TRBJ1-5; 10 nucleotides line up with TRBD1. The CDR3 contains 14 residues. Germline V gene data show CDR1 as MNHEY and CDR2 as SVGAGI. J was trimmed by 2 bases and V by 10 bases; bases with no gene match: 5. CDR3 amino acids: CATGTGVGNQPQHF. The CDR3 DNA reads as TGTGCCACCGGGACAGGGGTGGGCAATCAGCCCCAGCATTTT.

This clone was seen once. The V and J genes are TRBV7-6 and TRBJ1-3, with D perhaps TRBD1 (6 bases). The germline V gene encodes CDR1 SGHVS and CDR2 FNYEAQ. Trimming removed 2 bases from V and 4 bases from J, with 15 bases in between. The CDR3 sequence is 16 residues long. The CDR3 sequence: CASSLLFGQLGNTIYF. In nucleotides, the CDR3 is TGTGCCAGCAGCTTACTTTTCGGACAGCTAGGAAACACCATATATTTT.

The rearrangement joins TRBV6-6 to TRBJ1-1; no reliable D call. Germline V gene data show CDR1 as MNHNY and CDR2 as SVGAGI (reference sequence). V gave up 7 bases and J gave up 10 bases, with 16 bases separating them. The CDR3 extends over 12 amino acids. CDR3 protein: CASIQATEGAFF. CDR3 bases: TGTGCCAGCATCCAAGCCACAGAGGGAGCTTTCTTT.

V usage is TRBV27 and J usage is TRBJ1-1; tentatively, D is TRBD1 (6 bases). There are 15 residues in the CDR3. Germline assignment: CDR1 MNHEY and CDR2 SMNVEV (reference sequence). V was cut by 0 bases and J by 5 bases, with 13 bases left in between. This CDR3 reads CASSLSSTGLTEAFF. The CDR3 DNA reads TGTGCCAGCAGTTTATCGTCTACAGGGCTTACTGAAGCTTTCTTT.

The CDR3, as DNA: TGTGCCAGCAGTTATGAGGCGGGGGGGCCGGGCAAAAACATTCAGTACTTC. This codes for CASSYEAGGPGKNIQYF. V and J are TRBV6-2 or TRBV6-3 and TRBJ2-4; 9 positions match TRBD2. Germline lookup yields CDR1 MNHEY and CDR2 SVGEGT. Unmatched junction bases numbered 9, after V lost 3 bases and J lost 3 bases. This CDR3 region has 17 residues.

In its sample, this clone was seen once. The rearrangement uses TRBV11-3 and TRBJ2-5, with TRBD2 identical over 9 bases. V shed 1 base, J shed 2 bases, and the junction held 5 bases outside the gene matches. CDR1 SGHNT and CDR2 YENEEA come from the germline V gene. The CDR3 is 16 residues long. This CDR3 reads CASSLGLAGAQETQYF. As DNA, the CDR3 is TGTGCCAGCAGCTTAGGGTTAGCGGGGGCTCAAGAGACCCAGTACTTC.

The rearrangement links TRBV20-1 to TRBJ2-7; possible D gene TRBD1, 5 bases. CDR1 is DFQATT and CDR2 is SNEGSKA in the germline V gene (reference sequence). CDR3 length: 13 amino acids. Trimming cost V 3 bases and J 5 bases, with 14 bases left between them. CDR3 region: CSASSIRVHEQYV. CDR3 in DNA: TGCAGTGCTAGTTCCATCAGGGTCCACGAGCAGTACGTC.

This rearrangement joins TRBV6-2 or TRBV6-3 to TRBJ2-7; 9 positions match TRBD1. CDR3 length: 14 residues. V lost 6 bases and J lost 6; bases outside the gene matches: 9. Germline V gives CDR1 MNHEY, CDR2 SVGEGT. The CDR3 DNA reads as TGTGCCAGCAGCGCCGGGACAGGGCACCGCGAGCAGTACTTC. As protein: CASSAGTGHREQYF.

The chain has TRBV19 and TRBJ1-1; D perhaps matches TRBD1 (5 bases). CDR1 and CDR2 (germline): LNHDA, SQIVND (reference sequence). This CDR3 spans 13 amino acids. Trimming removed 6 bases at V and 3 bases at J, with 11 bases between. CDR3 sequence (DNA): TGTGCCAGTAGGAGACAGAGAGACACTGAAGCTTTCTTT. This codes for CASRRQRDTEAFF.

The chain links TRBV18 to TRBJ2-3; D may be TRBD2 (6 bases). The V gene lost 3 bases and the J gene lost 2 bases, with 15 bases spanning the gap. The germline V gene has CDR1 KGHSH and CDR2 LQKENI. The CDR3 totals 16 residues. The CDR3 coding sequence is TGTGCCAGCTCACCTCAAACCGGGAGCGTCACAGATACGCAGTATTTT. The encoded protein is CASSPQTGSVTDTQYF.

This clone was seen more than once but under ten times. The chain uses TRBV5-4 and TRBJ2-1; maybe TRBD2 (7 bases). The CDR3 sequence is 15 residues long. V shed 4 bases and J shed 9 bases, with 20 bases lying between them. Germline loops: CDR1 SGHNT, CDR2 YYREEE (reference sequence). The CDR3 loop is CASSPRGGPSSEQFF. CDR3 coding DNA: TGTGCCAGCAGCCCGAGGGGGGGTCCGTCCAGTGAGCAGTTCTTC.

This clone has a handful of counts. CDR3 loop: CASSPGTKRYNSPLHF. The CDR3 DNA reads as TGCGCCAGCAGCCCGGGGACAAAGAGGTATAATTCACCCCTCCACTTT. This sequence joins TRBV4-3 and TRBJ1-6, with D possibly being TRBD1 (6 bases). Germline loops: CDR1 LGHNA, CDR2 YSLEER. The CDR3 loop spans 16 amino acids. Between the trimmed V and J ends, which lost 4 bases and 4 bases, there was a span of 14 bases.

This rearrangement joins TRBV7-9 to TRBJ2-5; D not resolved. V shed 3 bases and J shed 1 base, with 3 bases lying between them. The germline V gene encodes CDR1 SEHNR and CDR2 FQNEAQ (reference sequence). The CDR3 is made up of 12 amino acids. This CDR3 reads CASSFIQETQYF. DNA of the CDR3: TGTGCCAGCAGCTTTATCCAAGAGACCCAGTACTTC.

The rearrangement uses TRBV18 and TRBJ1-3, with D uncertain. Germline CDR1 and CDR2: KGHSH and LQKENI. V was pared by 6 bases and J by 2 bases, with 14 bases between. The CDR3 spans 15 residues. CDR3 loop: CASSPGLLAGNTIYF. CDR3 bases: TGTGCCAGCTCGCCGGGTCTTCTCGCTGGAAACACCATATATTTT.

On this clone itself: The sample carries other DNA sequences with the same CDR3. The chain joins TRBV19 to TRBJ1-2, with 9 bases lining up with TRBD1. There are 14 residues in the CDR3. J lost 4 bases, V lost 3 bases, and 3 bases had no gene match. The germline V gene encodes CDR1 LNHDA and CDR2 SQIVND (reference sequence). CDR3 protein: CASSMGQGVYGYTF. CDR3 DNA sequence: TGTGCCAGTAGTATGGGACAGGGAGTCTATGGCTACACCTTC.

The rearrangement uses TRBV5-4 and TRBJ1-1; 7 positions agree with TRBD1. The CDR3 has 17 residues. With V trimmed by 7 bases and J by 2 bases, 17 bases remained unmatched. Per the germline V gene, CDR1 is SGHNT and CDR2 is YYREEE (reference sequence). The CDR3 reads CASFGGAGGNLNTEAFF. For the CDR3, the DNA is TGTGCCAGCTTCGGAGGAGCAGGGGGAAATTTAAACACTGAAGCTTTCTTT.

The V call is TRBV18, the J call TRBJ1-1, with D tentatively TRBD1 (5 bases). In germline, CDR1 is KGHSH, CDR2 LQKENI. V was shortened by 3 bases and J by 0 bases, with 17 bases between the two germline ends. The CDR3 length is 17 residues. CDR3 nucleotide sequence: TGTGCCAGCTCACCCCGATCCCAAGGGGCTATGAACACTGAAGCTTTCTTT. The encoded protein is CASSPRSQGAMNTEAFF.

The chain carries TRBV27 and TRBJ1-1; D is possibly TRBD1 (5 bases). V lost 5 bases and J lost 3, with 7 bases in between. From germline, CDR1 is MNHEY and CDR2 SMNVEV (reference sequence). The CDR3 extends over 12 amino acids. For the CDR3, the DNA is TGTGCCAGCAGTGACAGTTACACTGAAGCTTTCTTT. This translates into CASSDSYTEAFF.

This chain's CDR3 is CASSAAVTGELFF. CDR3 coding DNA: TGTGCCAGCAGTGCCGCGGTCACCGGGGAGCTGTTTTTT. This chain links TRBV27 with TRBJ2-2; D not certain. Trimming pared 5 bases from V and 4 bases from J, leaving 8 bases between. The CDR3 sequence is 13 residues long. The germline gives CDR1 MNHEY, CDR2 SMNVEV (reference sequence).